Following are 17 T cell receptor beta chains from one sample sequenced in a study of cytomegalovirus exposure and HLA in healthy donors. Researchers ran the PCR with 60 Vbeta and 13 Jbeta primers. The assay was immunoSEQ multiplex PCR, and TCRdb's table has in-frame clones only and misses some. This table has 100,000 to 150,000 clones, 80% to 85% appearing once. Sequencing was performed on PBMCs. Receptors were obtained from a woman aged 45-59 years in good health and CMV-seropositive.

The CDR3 DNA reads TGCAGCGTTGATAGAGCGACTTCGAACACTGAAGCTTTCTTT. It codes for CSVDRATSNTEAFF. This chain connects TRBV29-1 to TRBJ1-1; D not resolved. CDR3 length: 14 residues. Deletions cut 3 bases from V and 1 base from J, with 12 bases between. The germline gives CDR1 SQVTM, CDR2 ANQGSEA.

CDR3 sequence (DNA): TGTGCCAGCAGTCCGGCCGGTGGGGCCAAGACCCAGTACTTC. Translating it yields CASSPAGGAKTQYF. The V gene is TRBV6-5, the J gene TRBJ2-5; D is perhaps TRBD1 (5 bases). The CDR3 is 14 amino acids. V lost 5 bases, J lost 6 bases, and 16 bases lay in between. Germline values: CDR1 MNHEY, CDR2 SVGAGI.

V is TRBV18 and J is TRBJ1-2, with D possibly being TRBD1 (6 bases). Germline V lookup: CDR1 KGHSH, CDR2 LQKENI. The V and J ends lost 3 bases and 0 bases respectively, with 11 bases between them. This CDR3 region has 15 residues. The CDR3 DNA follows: TGTGCCAGCTCACCGAGGACAGACACTAACTATGGCTACACCTTC. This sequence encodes CASSPRTDTNYGYTF.

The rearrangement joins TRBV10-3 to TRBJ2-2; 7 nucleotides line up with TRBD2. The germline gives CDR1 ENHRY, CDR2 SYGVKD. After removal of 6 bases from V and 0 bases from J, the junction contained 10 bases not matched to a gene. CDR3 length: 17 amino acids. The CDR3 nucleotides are TGTGCCATCAGCCCTTCGGCGGGGACTACGAACACCGGGGAGCTGTTTTTT. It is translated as CAISPSAGTTNTGELFF.

The CDR3 is CASSGGMDPSSYNSPLHF. The CDR3 DNA is TGTGCCAGCAGCGGGGGGATGGACCCGAGCTCCTATAATTCACCCCTCCACTTT. This chain joins TRBV2 and TRBJ1-6; perhaps TRBD1 as D (5 bases). This CDR3 is 18 amino acids long. CDR1 and CDR2 from the germline V gene are SNHLY and FYNNEI. The V end lost 6 bases, the J end lost 0 bases, and 18 bases lay between the germline ends.

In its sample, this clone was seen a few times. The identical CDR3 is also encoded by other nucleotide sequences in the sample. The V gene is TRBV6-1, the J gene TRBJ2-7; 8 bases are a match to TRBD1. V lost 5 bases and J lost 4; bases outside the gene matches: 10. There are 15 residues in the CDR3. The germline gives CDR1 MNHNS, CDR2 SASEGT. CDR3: CASSPYRQGTYEQYF. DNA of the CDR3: TGTGCCAGCAGTCCATACCGACAGGGGACATACGAGCAGTACTTC.

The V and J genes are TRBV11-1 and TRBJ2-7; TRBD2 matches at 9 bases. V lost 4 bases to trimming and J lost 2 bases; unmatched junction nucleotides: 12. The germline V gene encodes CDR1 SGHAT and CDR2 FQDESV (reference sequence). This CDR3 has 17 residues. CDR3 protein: CASSSLRTSVETYEQYF. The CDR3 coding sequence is TGTGCCAGCAGCTCGCTCCGGACTAGCGTCGAAACCTACGAGCAGTACTTC.

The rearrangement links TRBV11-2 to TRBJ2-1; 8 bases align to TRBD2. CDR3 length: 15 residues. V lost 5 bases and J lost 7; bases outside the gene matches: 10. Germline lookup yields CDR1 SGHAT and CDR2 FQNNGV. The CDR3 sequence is CASSPGSGGRNEQFF. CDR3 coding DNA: TGTGCCAGCAGCCCGGGGAGCGGGGGACGAAATGAGCAGTTCTTC.

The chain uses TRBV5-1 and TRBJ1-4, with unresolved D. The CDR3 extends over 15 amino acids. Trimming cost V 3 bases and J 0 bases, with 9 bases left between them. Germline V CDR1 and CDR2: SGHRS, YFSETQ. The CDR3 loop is CASSSEASTNEKLFF. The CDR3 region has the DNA TGCGCCAGCAGCTCTGAGGCCTCAACTAATGAAAAACTGTTTTTT.

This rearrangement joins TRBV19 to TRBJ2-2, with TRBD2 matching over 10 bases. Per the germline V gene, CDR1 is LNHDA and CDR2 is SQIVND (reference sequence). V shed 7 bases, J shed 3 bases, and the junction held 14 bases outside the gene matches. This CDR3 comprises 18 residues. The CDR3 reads CASTESSGRALYTGELFF. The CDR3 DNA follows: TGTGCCAGTACCGAATCGAGCGGGAGGGCCCTTTACACCGGGGAGCTGTTTTTT.

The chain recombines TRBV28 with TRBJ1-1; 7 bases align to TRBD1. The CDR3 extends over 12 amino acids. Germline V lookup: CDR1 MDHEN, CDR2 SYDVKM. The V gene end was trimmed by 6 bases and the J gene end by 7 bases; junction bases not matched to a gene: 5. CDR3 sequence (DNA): TGTGCCAGCAGACGGGACAGTCGTGAAGCTTTCTTT. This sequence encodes CASRRDSREAFF.

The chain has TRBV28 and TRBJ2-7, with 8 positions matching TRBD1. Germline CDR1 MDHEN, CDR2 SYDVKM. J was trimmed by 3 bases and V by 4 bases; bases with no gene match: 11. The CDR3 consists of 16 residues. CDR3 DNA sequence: TGTGCCAGCAGTTCAATTCCCGACAGGGGATTCTACGAGCAGTACTTC. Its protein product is CASSSIPDRGFYEQYF.

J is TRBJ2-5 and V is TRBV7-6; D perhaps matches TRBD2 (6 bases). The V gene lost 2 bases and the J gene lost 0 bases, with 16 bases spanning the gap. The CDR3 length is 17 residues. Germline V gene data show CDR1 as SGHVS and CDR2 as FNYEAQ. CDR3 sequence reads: CASSLTPTSLYQETQYF. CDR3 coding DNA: TGTGCCAGCAGCTTAACCCCTACTAGCCTGTACCAAGAGACCCAGTACTTC.

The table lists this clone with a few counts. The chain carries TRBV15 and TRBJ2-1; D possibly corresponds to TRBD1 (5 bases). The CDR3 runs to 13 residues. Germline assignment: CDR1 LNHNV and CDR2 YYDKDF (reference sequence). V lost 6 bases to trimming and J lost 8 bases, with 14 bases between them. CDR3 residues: CATRGPQGDEQFF. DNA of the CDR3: TGTGCCACCAGGGGGCCCCAGGGCGATGAGCAGTTCTTC.

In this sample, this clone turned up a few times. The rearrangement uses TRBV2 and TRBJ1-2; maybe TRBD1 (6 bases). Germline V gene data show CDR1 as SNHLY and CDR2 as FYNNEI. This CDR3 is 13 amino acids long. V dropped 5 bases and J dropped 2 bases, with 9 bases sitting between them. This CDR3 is CASSFDRNYGYTF. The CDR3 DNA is TGTGCCAGCAGTTTCGACAGGAACTATGGCTACACCTTC.

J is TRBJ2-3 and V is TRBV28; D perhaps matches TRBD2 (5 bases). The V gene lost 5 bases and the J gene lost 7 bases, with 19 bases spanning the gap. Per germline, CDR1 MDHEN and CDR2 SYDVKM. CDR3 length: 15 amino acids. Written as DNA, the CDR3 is TGTGCCAGCAGTCCCCGTGCCCTGCGGGTATATACGCAGTATTTT. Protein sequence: CASSPRALRVYTQYF.

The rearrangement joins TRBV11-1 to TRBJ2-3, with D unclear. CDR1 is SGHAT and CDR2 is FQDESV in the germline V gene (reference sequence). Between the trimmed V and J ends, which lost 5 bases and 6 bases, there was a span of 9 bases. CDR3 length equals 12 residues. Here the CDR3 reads CASSDTGDTQYF. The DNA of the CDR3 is TGTGCCAGCAGCGACACTGGGGATACGCAGTATTTT.